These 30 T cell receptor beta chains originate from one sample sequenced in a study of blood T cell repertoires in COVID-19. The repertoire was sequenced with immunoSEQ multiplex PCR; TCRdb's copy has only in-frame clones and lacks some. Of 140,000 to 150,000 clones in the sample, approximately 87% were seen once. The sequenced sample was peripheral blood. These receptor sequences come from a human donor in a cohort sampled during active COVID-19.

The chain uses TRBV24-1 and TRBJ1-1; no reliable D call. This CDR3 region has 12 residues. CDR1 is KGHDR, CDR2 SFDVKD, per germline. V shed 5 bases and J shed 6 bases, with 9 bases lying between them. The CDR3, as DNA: TGTGCCACCAGTGCTGAACACCCTGAAGCTTTCTTT. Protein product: CATSAEHPEAFF.

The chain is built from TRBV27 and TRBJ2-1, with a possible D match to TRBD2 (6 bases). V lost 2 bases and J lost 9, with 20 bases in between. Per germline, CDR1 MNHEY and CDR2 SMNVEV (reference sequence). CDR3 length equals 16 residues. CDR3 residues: CASSLGSGLIQGEQFF. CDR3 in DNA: TGTGCCAGCAGTTTAGGCAGCGGGCTAATCCAAGGTGAGCAGTTCTTC.

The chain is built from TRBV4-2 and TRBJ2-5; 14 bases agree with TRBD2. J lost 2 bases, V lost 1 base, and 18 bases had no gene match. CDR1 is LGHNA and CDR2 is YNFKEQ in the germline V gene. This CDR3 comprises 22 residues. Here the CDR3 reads CASSQVRGRKRLAGGWQETQYF. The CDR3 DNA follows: TGTGCCAGCAGCCAAGTAAGGGGAAGAAAAAGACTAGCGGGGGGGTGGCAAGAGACCCAGTACTTC.

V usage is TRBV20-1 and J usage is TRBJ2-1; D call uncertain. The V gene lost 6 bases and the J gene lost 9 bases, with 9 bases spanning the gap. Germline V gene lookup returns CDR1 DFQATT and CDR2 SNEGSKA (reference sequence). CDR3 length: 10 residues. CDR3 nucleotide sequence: TGCAGTGCCCGAAGAGGTGAGCAGTTCTTC. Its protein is CSARRGEQFF.

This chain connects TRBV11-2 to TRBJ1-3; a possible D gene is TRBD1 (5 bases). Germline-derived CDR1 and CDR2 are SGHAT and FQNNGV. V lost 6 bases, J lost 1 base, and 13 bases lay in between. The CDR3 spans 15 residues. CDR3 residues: CASRHAGLSGNTIYF. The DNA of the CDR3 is TGTGCCAGCAGACACGCAGGGCTTTCTGGAAACACCATATATTTT.

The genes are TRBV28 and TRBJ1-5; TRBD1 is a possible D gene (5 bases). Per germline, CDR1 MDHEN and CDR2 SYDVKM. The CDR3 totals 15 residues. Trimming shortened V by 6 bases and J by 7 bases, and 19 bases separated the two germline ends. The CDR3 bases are TGTGCCAGCAGCCGAGGAGGGGTTGGGCGGCAGCCCCAGCATTTT. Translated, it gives CASSRGGVGRQPQHF.

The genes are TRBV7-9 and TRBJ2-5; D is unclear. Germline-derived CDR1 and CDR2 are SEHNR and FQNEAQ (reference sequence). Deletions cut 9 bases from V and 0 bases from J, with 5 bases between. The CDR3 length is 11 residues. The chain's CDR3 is CASTDQETQYF. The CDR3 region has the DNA TGTGCCAGTACAGACCAAGAGACCCAGTACTTC.

The CDR3 bases are TGTGCCAGTGAGGCACAAAACACCGGGGAGCTGTTTTTT. Translated, it gives CASEAQNTGELFF. The chain carries TRBV19 and TRBJ2-2, with D uncertain. The CDR3 sequence is 13 residues long. Germline V gene lookup returns CDR1 LNHDA and CDR2 SQIVND (reference sequence). The V and J ends lost 8 bases and 2 bases respectively, with 9 bases between them.

The CDR3 sequence is CASSLRGYGGELFF. DNA of the CDR3: TGCGCCAGCAGCCTCAGGGGGTACGGCGGGGAGCTGTTTTTT. J is TRBJ2-2 and V is TRBV4-1, with TRBD1 matching 7 bases. This CDR3 is built from 14 residues. Trimming cost V 4 bases and J 7 bases; bases outside gene matches: 6. The germline V gene encodes CDR1 MGHRA and CDR2 YSYEKL.

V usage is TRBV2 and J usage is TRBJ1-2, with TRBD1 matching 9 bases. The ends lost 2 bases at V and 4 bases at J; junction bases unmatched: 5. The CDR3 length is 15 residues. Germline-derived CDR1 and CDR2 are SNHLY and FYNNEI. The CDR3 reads CASSERTGGSYGYTF. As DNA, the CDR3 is TGTGCCAGCAGTGAACGAACAGGGGGCTCCTATGGCTACACCTTC.

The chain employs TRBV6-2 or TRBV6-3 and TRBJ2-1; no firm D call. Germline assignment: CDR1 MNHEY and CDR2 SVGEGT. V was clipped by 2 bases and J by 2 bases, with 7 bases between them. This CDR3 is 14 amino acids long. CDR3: CASSYAQAYNEQFF. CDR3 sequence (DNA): TGTGCCAGCAGTTACGCGCAGGCCTACAATGAGCAGTTCTTC.

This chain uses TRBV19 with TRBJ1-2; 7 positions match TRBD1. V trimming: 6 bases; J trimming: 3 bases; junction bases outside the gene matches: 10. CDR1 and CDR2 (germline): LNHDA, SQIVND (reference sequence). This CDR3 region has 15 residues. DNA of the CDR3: TGTGCCAGTAGCCACCTTGACAGGGTATACTATGGCTACACCTTC. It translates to CASSHLDRVYYGYTF.

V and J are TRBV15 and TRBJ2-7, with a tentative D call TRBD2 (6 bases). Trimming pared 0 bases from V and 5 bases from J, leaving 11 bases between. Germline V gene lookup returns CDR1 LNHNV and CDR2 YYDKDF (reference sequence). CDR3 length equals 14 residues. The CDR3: CATSRDLGGDEQYF. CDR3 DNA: TGTGCCACCAGCAGAGATCTTGGAGGGGACGAGCAGTACTTC.

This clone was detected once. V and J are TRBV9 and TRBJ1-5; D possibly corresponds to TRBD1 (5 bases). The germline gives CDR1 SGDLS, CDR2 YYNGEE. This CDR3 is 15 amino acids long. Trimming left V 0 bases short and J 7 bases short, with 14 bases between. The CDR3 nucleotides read TGTGCCAGCAGCGTAGGAGCAGGGTCCGCCCAGCCCCAGCATTTT. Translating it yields CASSVGAGSAQPQHF. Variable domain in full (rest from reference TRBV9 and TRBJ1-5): DSGVTQTPKHLITATGQRVTLRCSPRSGDLSVYWYQQSLDQGLQFLIQYYNGEERAKGNILERFSAQQFPDLHSELNLSSLELGDSALYFCASSVGAGSAQPQHFGDGTRLSIL.

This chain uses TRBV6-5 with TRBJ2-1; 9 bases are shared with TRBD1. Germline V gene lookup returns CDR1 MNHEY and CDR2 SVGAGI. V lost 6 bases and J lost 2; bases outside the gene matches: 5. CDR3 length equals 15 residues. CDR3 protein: CASRDRGQTYNEQFF. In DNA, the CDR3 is TGTGCCAGCAGGGACAGGGGACAAACCTACAATGAGCAGTTCTTC.

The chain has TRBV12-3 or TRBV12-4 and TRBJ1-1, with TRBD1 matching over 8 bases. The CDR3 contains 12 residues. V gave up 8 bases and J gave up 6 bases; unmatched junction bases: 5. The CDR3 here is CASVGQGPEAFF. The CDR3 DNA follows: TGTGCCAGCGTCGGACAGGGCCCTGAAGCTTTCTTT.

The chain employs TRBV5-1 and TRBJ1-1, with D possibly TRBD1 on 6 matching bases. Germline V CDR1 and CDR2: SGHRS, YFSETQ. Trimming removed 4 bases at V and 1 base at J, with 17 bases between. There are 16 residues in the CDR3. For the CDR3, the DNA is TGCGCCAGCAGCAGCTACGGACAGCTCCAGAACACTGAAGCTTTCTTT. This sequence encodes CASSSYGQLQNTEAFF.

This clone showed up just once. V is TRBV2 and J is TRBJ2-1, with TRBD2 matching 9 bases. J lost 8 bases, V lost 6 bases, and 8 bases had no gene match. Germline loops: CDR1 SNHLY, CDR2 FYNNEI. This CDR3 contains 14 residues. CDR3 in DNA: TGTGCCAGCAGGACTAGCGGCTCCAGGGATGAGCAGTTCTTC. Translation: CASRTSGSRDEQFF.

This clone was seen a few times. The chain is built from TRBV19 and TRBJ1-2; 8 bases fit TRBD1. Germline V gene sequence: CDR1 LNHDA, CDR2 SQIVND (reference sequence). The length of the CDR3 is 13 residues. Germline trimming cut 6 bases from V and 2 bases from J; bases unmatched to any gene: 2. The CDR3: CASSRGLNYGYTF. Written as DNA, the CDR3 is TGTGCCAGTAGCAGGGGGCTCAACTATGGCTACACCTTC.

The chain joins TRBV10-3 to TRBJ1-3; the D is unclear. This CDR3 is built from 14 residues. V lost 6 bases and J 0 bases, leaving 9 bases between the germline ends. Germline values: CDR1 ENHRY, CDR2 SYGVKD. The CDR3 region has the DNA TGTGCCATCAGGCAGGAAAGCTCTGGAAACACCATATATTTT. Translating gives CAIRQESSGNTIYF.

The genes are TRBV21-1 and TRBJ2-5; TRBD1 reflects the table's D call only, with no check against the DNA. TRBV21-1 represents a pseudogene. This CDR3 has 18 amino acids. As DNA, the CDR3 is TGTGCCAGCACCAAGGGGCTTCATAAAAGACTGCTCCAAGAGACCCAGTACTTC. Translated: CASTKGLHKRLLQETQYF.

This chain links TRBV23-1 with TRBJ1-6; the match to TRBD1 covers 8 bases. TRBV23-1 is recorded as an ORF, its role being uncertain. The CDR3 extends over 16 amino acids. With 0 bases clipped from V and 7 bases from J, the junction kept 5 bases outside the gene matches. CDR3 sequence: CASSQSRDRINSPLHF. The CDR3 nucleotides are TGCGCCAGCAGTCAATCAAGGGACAGGATCAATTCACCCCTCCACTTT.

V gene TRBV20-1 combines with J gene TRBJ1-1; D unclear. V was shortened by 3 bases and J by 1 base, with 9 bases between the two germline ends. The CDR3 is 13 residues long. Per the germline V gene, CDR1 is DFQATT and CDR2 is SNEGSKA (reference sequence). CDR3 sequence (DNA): TGCAGTGCTAGTCAGATAGCGAACACTGAAGCTTTCTTT. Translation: CSASQIANTEAFF.

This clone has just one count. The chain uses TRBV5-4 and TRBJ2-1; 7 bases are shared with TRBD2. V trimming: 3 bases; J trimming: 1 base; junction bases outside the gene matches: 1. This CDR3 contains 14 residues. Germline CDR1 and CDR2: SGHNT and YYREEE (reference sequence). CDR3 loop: CASSSAGSYNEQFF. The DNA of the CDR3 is TGTGCCAGCAGCTCAGCGGGATCCTACAATGAGCAGTTCTTC.

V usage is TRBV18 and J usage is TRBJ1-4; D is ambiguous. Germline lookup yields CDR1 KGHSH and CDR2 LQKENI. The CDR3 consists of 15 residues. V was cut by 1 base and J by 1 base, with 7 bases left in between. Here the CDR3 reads CASSPREGTNEKLFF. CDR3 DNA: TGTGCCAGCTCACCACGAGAGGGAACTAATGAAAAACTGTTTTTT. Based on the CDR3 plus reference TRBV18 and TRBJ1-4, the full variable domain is NAGVMQNPRHLVRRRGQEARLRCSPMKGHSHVYWYRQLPEEGLKFMVYLQKENIIDESGMPKERFSAEFPKEGPSILRIQQVVRGDSAAYFCASSPREGTNEKLFFGSGTQLSVL.

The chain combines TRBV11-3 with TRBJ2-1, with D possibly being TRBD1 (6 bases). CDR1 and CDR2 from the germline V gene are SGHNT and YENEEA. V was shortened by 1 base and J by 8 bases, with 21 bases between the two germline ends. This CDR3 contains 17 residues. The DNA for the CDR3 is TGTGCCAGCAGCTTAGCCTTCCCGACAGGAGACACGGATGAGCAGTTCTTC. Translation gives CASSLAFPTGDTDEQFF.

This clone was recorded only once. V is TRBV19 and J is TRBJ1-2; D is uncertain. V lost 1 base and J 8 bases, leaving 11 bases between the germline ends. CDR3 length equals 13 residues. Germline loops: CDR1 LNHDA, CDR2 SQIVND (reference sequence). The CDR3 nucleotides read TGTGCCAGTAGTATAGGGAGGAACCAAGGCTACACCTTC. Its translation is CASSIGRNQGYTF.

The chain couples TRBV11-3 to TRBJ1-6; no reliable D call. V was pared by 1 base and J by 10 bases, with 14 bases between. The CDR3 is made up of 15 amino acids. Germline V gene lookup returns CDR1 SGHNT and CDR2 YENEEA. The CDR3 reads CASSLVPGAASPLHF. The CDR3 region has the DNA TGTGCCAGCAGCTTAGTCCCGGGAGCGGCATCACCCCTCCACTTT.

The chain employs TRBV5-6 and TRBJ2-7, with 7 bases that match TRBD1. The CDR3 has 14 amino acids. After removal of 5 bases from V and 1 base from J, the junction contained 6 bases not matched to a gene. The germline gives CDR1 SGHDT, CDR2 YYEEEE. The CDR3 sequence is CASRAGTASYEQYV. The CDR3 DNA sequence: TGTGCCAGCAGAGCCGGGACAGCGTCCTACGAGCAGTACGTC.

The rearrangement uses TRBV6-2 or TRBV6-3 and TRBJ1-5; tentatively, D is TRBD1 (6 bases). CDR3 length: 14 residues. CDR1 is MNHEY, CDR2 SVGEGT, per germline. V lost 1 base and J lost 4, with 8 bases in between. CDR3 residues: CASSYWDKNQPQHF. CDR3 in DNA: TGTGCCAGCAGTTACTGGGACAAAAATCAGCCCCAGCATTTT.